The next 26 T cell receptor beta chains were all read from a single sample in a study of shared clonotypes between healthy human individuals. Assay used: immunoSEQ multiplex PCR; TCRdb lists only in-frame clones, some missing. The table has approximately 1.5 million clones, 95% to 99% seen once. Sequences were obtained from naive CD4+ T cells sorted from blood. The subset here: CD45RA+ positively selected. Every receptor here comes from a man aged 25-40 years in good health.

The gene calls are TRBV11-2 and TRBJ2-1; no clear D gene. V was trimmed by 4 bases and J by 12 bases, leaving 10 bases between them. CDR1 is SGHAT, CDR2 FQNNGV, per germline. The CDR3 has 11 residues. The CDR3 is CASSSLNWQFF. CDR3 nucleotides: TGTGCCAGCAGCTCGTTAAACTGGCAGTTCTTC.

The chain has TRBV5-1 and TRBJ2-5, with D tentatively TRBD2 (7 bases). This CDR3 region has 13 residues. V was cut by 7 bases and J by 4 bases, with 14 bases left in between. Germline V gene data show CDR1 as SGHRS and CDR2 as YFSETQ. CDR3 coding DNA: TGCGCCAGCGGTGGGGGGGGCGGAGAGACCCAGTACTTC. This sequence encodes CASGGGGGETQYF.

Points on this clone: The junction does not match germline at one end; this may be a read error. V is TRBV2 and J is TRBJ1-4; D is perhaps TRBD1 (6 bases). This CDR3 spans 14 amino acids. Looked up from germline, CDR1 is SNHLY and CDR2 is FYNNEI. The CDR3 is CASREVGAGEKLFF. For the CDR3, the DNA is TGTGCCAGCAGGGAAGTGGGGGCGGGCGAAAAACTGTTTTTT.

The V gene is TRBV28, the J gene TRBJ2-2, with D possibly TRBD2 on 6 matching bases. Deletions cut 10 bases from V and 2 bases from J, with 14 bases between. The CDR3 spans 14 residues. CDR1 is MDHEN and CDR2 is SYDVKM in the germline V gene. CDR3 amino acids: CAIKGTYNTGELFF. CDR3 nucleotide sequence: TGTGCCATAAAAGGGACTTATAACACCGGGGAGCTGTTTTTT.

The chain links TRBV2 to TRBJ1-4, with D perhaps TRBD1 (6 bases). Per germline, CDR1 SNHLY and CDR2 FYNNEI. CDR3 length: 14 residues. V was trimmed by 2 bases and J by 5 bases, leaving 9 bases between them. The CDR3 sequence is CASSERGGNEKLFF. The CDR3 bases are TGTGCCAGCAGTGAAAGGGGGGGCAATGAAAAACTGTTTTTT. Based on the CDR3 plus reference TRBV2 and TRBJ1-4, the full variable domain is EPEVTQTPSHQVTQMGQEVILRCVPISNHLYFYWYRQILGQKVEFLVSFYNNEISEKSEIFDDQFSVERPDGSNFTLKIRSTKLEDSAMYFCASSERGGNEKLFFGSGTQLSVL.

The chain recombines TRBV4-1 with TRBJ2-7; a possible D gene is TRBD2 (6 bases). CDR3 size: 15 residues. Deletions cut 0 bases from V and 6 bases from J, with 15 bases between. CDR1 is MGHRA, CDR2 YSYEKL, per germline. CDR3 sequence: CASSQDRDWAPEQYF. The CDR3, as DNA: TGCGCCAGCAGCCAAGACCGGGACTGGGCTCCCGAGCAGTACTTC.

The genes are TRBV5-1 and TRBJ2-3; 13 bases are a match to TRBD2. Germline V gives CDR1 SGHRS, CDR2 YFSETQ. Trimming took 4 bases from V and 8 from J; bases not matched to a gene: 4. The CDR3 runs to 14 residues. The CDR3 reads CASSEGLAGSTQYF. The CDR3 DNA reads TGCGCCAGCAGCGAGGGACTAGCGGGAAGTACGCAGTATTTT.

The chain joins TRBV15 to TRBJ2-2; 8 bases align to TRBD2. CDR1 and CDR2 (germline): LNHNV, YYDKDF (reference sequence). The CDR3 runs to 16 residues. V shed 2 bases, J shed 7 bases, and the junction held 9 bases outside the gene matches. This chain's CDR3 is CATSRSRTSLDGELFF. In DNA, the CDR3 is TGTGCCACCAGCAGATCCCGGACTAGCCTTGACGGGGAGCTGTTTTTT.

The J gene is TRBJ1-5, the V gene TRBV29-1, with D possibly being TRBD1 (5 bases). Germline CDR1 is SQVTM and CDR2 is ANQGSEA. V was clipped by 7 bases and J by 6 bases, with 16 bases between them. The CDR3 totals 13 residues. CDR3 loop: CSAQGAGSQPQHF. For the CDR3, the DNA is TGCAGCGCCCAGGGAGCCGGGAGTCAGCCCCAGCATTTT.

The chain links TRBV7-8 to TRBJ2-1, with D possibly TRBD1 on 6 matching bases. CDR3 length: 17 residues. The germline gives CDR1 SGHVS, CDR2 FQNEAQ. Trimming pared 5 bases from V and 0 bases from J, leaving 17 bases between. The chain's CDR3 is CASSPTFRGSSYNEQFF. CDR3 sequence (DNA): TGTGCCAGCAGCCCTACTTTCAGGGGCAGCTCCTACAATGAGCAGTTCTTC.

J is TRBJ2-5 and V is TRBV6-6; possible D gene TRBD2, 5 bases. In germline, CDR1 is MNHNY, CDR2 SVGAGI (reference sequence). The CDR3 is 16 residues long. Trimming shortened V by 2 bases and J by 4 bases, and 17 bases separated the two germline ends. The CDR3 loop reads CASSYPGRTGTETQYF. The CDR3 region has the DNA TGTGCCAGCAGTTACCCGGGGAGAACGGGAACAGAGACCCAGTACTTC.

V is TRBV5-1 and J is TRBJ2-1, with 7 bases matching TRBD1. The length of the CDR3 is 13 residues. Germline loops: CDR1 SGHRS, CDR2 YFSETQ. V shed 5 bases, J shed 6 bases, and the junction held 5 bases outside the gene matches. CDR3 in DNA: TGCGCCAGCAGTCCGGGACAGCTCAATGAGCAGTTCTTC. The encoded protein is CASSPGQLNEQFF.

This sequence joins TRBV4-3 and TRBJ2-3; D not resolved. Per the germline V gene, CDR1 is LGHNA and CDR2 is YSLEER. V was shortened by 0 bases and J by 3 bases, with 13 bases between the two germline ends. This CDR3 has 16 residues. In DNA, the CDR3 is TGCGCCAGCAGCCAAGACCGCCTGGGGTATACAGATACGCAGTATTTT. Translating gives CASSQDRLGYTDTQYF.

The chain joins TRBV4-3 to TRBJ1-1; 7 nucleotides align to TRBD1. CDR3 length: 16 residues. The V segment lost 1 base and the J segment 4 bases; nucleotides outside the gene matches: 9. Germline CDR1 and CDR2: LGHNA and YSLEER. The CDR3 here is CASSQGQGQGTTEAFF. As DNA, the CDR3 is TGCGCCAGCAGCCAAGGACAGGGTCAGGGGACCACTGAAGCTTTCTTT.

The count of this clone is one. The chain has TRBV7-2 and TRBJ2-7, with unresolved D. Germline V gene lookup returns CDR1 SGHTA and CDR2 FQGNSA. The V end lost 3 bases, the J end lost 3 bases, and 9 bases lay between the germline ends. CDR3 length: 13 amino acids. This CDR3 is CASSFSPSYEQYF. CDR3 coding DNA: TGTGCCAGCAGCTTTTCCCCTAGCTACGAGCAGTACTTC.

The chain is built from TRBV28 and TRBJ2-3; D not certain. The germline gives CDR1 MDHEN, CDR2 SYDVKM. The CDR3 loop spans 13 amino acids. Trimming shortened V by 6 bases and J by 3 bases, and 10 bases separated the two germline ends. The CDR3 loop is CASSIKRTDTQYF. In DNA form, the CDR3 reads TGTGCCAGCAGCATAAAAAGGACAGATACGCAGTATTTT. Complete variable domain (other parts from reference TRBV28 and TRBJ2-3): DVKVTQSSRYLVKRTGEKVFLECVQDMDHENMFWYRQDPGLGLRLIYFSYDVKMKEKGDIPEGYSVSREKKERFSLILESASTNQTSMYLCASSIKRTDTQYFGPGTRLTVL.

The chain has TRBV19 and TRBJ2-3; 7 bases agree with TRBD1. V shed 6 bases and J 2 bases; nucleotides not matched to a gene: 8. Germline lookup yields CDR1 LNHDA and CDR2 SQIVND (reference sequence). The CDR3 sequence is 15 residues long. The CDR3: CASRLRQGFTDTQYF. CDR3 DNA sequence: TGTGCCAGTAGACTCAGACAGGGTTTCACAGATACGCAGTATTTT.

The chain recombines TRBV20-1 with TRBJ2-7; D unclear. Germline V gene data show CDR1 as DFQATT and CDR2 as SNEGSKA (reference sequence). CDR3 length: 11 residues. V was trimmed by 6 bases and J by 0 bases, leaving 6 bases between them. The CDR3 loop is CSADDSYEQYF. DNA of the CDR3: TGCAGTGCGGACGACTCCTACGAGCAGTACTTC.

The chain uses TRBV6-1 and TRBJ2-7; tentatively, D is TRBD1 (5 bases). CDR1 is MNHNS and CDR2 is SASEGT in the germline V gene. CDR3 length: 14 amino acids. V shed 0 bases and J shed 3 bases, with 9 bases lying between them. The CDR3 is CASSEAGRLYEQYF. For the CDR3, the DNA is TGTGCCAGCAGTGAAGCGGGGCGGCTCTACGAGCAGTACTTC.

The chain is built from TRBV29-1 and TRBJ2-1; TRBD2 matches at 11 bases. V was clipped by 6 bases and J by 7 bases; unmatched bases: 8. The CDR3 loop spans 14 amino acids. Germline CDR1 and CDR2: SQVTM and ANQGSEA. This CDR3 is CSVVAGGPGNEQFF. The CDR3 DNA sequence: TGCAGCGTAGTAGCGGGAGGGCCGGGAAATGAGCAGTTCTTC.

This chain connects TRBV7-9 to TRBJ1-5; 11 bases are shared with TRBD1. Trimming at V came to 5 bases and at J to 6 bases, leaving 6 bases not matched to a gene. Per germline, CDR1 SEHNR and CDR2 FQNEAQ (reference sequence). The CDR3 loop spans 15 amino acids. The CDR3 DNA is TGTGCCAGCAGCCCTCTAGGGACAGGGGGTCAGCCCCAGCATTTT. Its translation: CASSPLGTGGQPQHF. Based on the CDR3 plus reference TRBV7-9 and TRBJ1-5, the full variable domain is DTGVSQNPRHKITKRGQNVTFRCDPISEHNRLYWYRQTLGQGPEFLTYFQNEAQLEKSRLLSDRFSAERPKGSFSTLEIQRTEQGDSAMYLCASSPLGTGGQPQHFGDGTRLSIL.

The CDR3 DNA is TGCGCCAGCAGCTTGGGTAAGGGGACGAGGGATGAAAAACTGTTTTTT. Translated, it gives CASSLGKGTRDEKLFF. The V call is TRBV5-1, the J call TRBJ1-4; the D gene is possibly TRBD1 (5 bases). The CDR3 length is 16 residues. Germline CDR1 SGHRS, CDR2 YFSETQ. Between the trimmed V and J ends, which lost 0 bases and 6 bases, there was a span of 15 bases.

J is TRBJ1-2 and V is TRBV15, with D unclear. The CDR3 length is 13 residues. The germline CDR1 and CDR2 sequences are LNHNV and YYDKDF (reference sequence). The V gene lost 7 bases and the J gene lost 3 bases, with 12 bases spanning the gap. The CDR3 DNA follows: TGTGCCACCACAGTCATAACCGACTATGGCTACACCTTC. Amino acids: CATTVITDYGYTF. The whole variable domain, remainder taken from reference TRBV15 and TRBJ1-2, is DAMVIQNPRYQVTQFGKPVTLSCSQTLNHNVMYWYQQKSSQAPKLLFHYYDKDFNNEADTPDNFQSRRPNTSFCFLDIRSPGLGDTAMYLCATTVITDYGYTFGSGTRLTVV.

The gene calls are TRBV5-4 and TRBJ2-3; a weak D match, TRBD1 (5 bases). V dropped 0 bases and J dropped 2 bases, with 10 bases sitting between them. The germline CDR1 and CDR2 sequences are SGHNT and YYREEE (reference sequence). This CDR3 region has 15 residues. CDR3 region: CASSLGQWNTDTQYF. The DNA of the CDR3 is TGTGCCAGCAGCTTGGGACAGTGGAACACAGATACGCAGTATTTT.

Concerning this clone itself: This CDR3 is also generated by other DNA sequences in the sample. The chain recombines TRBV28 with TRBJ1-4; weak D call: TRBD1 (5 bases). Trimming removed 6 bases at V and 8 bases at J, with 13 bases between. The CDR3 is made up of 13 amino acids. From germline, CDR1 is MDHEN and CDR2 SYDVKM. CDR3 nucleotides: TGTGCCAGCAGAGGCGGGGGAGGAGAAAAACTGTTTTTT. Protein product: CASRGGGGEKLFF. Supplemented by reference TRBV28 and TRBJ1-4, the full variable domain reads DVKVTQSSRYLVKRTGEKVFLECVQDMDHENMFWYRQDPGLGLRLIYFSYDVKMKEKGDIPEGYSVSREKKERFSLILESASTNQTSMYLCASRGGGGEKLFFGSGTQLSVL.

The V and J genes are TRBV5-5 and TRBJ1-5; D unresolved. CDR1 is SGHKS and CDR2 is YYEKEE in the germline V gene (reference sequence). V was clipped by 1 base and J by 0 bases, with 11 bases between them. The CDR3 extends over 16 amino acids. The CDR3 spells CASSLKEWYSNQPQHF. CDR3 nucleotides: TGTGCCAGCAGCTTGAAGGAATGGTATAGCAATCAGCCCCAGCATTTT.